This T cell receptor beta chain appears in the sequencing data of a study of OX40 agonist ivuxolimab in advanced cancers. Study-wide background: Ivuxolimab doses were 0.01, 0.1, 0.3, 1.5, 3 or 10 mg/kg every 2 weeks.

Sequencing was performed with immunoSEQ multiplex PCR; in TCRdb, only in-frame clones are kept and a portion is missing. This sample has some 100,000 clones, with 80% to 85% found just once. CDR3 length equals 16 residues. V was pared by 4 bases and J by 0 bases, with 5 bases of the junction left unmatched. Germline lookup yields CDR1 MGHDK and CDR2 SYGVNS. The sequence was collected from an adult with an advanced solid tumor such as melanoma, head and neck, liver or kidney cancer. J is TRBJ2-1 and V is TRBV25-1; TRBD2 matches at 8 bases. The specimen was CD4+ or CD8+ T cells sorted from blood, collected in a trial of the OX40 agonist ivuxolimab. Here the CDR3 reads CASSGQRGGSYNEQFF. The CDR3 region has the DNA TGTGCCAGCAGTGGGCAACGGGGGGGCTCCTACAATGAGCAGTTCTTC.